Below, 30 T cell receptor beta chains from the same sample are listed, as sequenced in a study of cytomegalovirus exposure and HLA in healthy donors. Profiled with immunoSEQ multiplex PCR; TCRdb holds only in-frame clones, not every one. The sample carries some 200,000 clones, 86% recorded once. Material: PBMCs. The source of these receptors is a young man in good health and CMV-seropositive.

J is TRBJ2-7 and V is TRBV28; 7 positions agree with TRBD1. The germline CDR1 and CDR2 sequences are MDHEN and SYDVKM. V lost 5 bases, J lost 0 bases, and 19 bases stayed unmatched. CDR3 size: 19 residues. The chain's CDR3 is CASSGPDRHTIIFSYEQYF. CDR3 sequence (DNA): TGTGCCAGCAGTGGCCCGGACAGGCACACTATCATATTCTCCTACGAGCAGTACTTC.

The chain carries TRBV7-6 and TRBJ2-3; 10 nucleotides align to TRBD2. Trimming took 3 bases from V and 2 from J; bases not matched to a gene: 11. CDR1 and CDR2 (germline): SGHVS, FNYEAQ. The length of the CDR3 is 18 residues. CDR3 sequence: CASSFDPEGTSATDTQYF. The CDR3 nucleotides read TGTGCCAGCAGCTTCGACCCAGAGGGGACTAGCGCCACAGATACGCAGTATTTT.

The J gene is TRBJ2-2, the V gene TRBV28; D is perhaps TRBD1 (6 bases). CDR1 and CDR2 (germline): MDHEN, SYDVKM. This CDR3 comprises 14 residues. Trimming shortened V by 7 bases and J by 5 bases, and 14 bases separated the two germline ends. The chain's CDR3 is CASTRHTGTGELFF. CDR3 in DNA: TGTGCCAGCACCAGACACACAGGGACCGGGGAGCTGTTTTTT.

J is TRBJ2-6 and V is TRBV6-5; D unclear. Trimming pared 5 bases from V and 0 bases from J, leaving 8 bases between. CDR3 length: 15 residues. The V gene's germline CDR1 is MNHEY and CDR2 SVGAGI. This chain's CDR3 is CASSQPVSGANVLTF. The CDR3 DNA follows: TGTGCCAGCAGTCAGCCGGTCTCTGGGGCCAACGTCCTGACTTTC.

The chain employs TRBV19 and TRBJ1-6; tentatively, D is TRBD1 (5 bases). Trimming took 7 bases from V and 6 from J, leaving 16 bases between them. CDR1 is LNHDA, CDR2 SQIVND, per germline (reference sequence). The CDR3 totals 15 residues. This CDR3 reads CASTAPGRLNSPLHF. CDR3 DNA: TGTGCCAGTACCGCTCCGGGACGTCTTAATTCACCCCTCCACTTT.

The chain uses TRBV5-1 and TRBJ1-1; no clear D gene. This CDR3 is built from 16 residues. V was cut by 4 bases and J by 4 bases, with 20 bases left in between. CDR1 SGHRS and CDR2 YFSETQ come from the germline V gene. The CDR3 reads CASSPSFPLPGTEAFF. CDR3 bases: TGCGCCAGCAGCCCGTCCTTTCCCTTACCGGGCACTGAAGCTTTCTTT.

As for this clone: The sample has other DNA sequences that encode this CDR3 too. The chain combines TRBV7-2 with TRBJ2-5; D may be TRBD2 (5 bases). The ends were cut back, 0 bases at V and 4 bases at J, with 6 bases in the middle. CDR1 is SGHTA, CDR2 FQGNSA, per germline. The CDR3 has 13 residues. The DNA of the CDR3 is TGTGCCAGCAGCTTAGCGGGGAGAGAGACCCAGTACTTC. It yields the protein CASSLAGRETQYF. The full variable domain, rest sourced from reference TRBV7-2 and TRBJ2-5, is GAGVSQSPSNKVTEKGKDVELRCDPISGHTALYWYRQSLGQGLEFLIYFQGNSAPDKSGLPSDRFSAERTGGSVSTLTIQRTQQEDSAVYLCASSLAGRETQYFGPGTRLLVL.

This clone occurred a few times. The chain links TRBV10-3 to TRBJ2-7, with 8 nucleotides matching TRBD2. Germline trimming cut 2 bases from V and 4 bases from J; bases unmatched to any gene: 7. CDR3 length equals 15 residues. Germline values: CDR1 ENHRY, CDR2 SYGVKD. The CDR3 loop reads CAISEGLALRYEQYF. CDR3 bases: TGTGCCATCAGTGAGGGACTAGCCCTCAGATACGAGCAGTACTTC.

The V call is TRBV5-1, the J call TRBJ2-5; D unclear. This CDR3 contains 11 residues. V gave up 2 bases and J gave up 4 bases, with 3 bases separating them. Looked up from germline, CDR1 is SGHRS and CDR2 is YFSETQ. DNA for the CDR3: TGCGCCAGCAGCTTTACAGAGACCCAGTACTTC. Translating gives CASSFTETQYF.

This CDR3 reads CASSLFSGIGSNTGELFF. CDR3 sequence (DNA): TGTGCCAGCAGTTTATTTTCAGGGATCGGCAGTAACACCGGGGAGCTGTTTTTT. The rearrangement links TRBV28 to TRBJ2-2; tentative D call: TRBD1 (5 bases). This CDR3 is 18 amino acids long. From germline, CDR1 is MDHEN and CDR2 SYDVKM. V lost 1 base to trimming and J lost 2 bases, with 17 bases between them.

J is TRBJ2-7 and V is TRBV11-3; 8 nucleotides align to TRBD1. After removal of 5 bases from V and 3 bases from J, the junction contained 18 bases not matched to a gene. CDR1 SGHNT and CDR2 YENEEA come from the germline V gene. CDR3 length: 18 residues. CDR3 protein: CASSPRLGQGGQIYEQYF. The CDR3 DNA reads as TGTGCCAGCAGCCCGCGCCTCGGACAGGGAGGCCAGATCTACGAGCAGTACTTC. Variable domain in full (rest from reference TRBV11-3 and TRBJ2-7): EAGVVQSPRYKIIEKKQPVAFWCNPISGHNTLYWYLQNLGQGPELLIRYENEEAVDDSQLPKDRFSAERLKGVDSTLKIQPAELGDSAVYLCASSPRLGQGGQIYEQYFGPGTRLTVT.

The rearrangement links TRBV2 to TRBJ2-3, with D perhaps TRBD1 (5 bases). Trimming removed 2 bases from V and 4 bases from J, with 10 bases in between. CDR1 and CDR2 from the germline V gene are SNHLY and FYNNEI. The CDR3 extends over 14 amino acids. CDR3 nucleotides: TGTGCCAGCAGTGAATCAAGGGGCTCAGATACGCAGTATTTT. It translates to CASSESRGSDTQYF.

The chain couples TRBV5-1 to TRBJ2-2; D possibly corresponds to TRBD1 (6 bases). V was shortened by 3 bases and J by 0 bases, with 9 bases between the two germline ends. CDR3 length: 15 residues. Germline CDR1 and CDR2: SGHRS and YFSETQ. CDR3 residues: CASSSGTPNTGELFF. The CDR3, as DNA: TGCGCCAGCAGCTCCGGGACACCGAACACCGGGGAGCTGTTTTTT.

The chain carries TRBV7-6 and TRBJ1-4; D unclear. This CDR3 is built from 15 residues. The V end was cut by 4 bases, the J end by 4 bases, with 13 bases between. From germline, CDR1 is SGHVS and CDR2 FNYEAQ. In DNA form, the CDR3 reads TGTGCCAGCAGCTCCTACAGAGCCCTTAATGAAAAACTGTTTTTT. This sequence encodes CASSSYRALNEKLFF.

V and J are TRBV6-6 and TRBJ2-2, with 7 bases aligning to TRBD1. Germline V gene lookup returns CDR1 MNHNY and CDR2 SVGAGI (reference sequence). The length of the CDR3 is 16 residues. Trimming cost V 5 bases and J 0 bases; bases outside gene matches: 6. The CDR3 DNA is TGTGCCAGCAGTCGACAGGGCGTTTCGAACACCGGGGAGCTGTTTTTT. Translating it yields CASSRQGVSNTGELFF.

The chain couples TRBV27 to TRBJ2-7; 7 nucleotides line up with TRBD2. With 5 bases clipped from V and 2 bases from J, the junction kept 9 bases outside the gene matches. Germline V gene data show CDR1 as MNHEY and CDR2 as SMNVEV (reference sequence). The CDR3 spans 15 residues. The CDR3 loop reads CASSRTSFGPYEQYF. The CDR3 DNA is TGTGCCAGCAGTCGGACTAGTTTCGGTCCCTACGAGCAGTACTTC.

This clone was seen just once. The chain recombines TRBV9 with TRBJ2-7; D is unresolved. CDR1 and CDR2 from the germline V gene are SGDLS and YYNGEE. With 3 bases removed from V and 1 base from J, the gap between germline ends came to 8 bases. CDR3 length: 13 amino acids. The CDR3 DNA reads as TGTGCCAGCAGCGGCCATGGGTCCTACGAGCAGTACTTC. Protein product: CASSGHGSYEQYF.

V gene TRBV5-1 combines with J gene TRBJ2-3; the D gene is possibly TRBD2 (5 bases). The ends were cut back, 4 bases at V and 0 bases at J, with 9 bases in the middle. The CDR3 totals 14 residues. CDR1 is SGHRS and CDR2 is YFSETQ in the germline V gene. The CDR3 bases are TGCGCCAGCAGCGCCGGGGTTAGCACAGATACGCAGTATTTT. This encodes CASSAGVSTDTQYF.

The chain carries TRBV5-1 and TRBJ2-1, with no clear D. The germline gives CDR1 SGHRS, CDR2 YFSETQ. Deletions cut 0 bases from V and 4 bases from J, with 8 bases between. The CDR3 contains 14 residues. The CDR3 DNA reads TGCGCCAGCAGCTTGGCCTTAGGGTACAATGAGCAGTTCTTC. This sequence encodes CASSLALGYNEQFF.

This chain joins TRBV7-8 and TRBJ2-7, with 7 bases matching TRBD1. Germline CDR1 reads SGHVS; CDR2 reads FQNEAQ. V gave up 0 bases and J gave up 0 bases; unmatched junction bases: 8. The CDR3 loop spans 17 amino acids. The CDR3 DNA sequence: TGTGCCAGCAGCTTAGCGGAAGGGGGCGGGCGCTCCTACGAGCAGTACTTC. This translates into CASSLAEGGGRSYEQYF.

The rearrangement uses TRBV13 and TRBJ1-2, with TRBD1 identical over 7 bases. Losses at the gene ends were 5 bases for V and 8 bases for J; bases not matched to a gene: 5. Germline V gives CDR1 PRHDT, CDR2 FYEKMQ (reference sequence). The CDR3 length is 12 residues. CDR3 loop: CASSADRAGYTF. The CDR3 DNA follows: TGTGCCAGCAGCGCTGACAGGGCCGGCTACACCTTC. Drawing the rest from reference TRBV13 and TRBJ1-2, the complete variable domain is AAGVIQSPRHLIKEKRETATLKCYPIPRHDTVYWYQQGPGQDPQFLISFYEKMQSDKGSIPDRFSAQQFSDYHSELNMSSLELGDSALYFCASSADRAGYTFGSGTRLTVV.

This clone was detected once. The chain employs TRBV6-5 and TRBJ2-7, with D possibly TRBD1 on 6 matching bases. Germline lookup yields CDR1 MNHEY and CDR2 SVGAGI. The length of the CDR3 is 14 residues. Deletions cut 2 bases from V and 2 bases from J, with 10 bases between. CDR3: CASSYVQGTYEQYF. DNA for the CDR3: TGTGCCAGCAGTTACGTACAGGGTACCTACGAGCAGTACTTC.

This chain joins TRBV5-1 and TRBJ2-1, with a possible D match to TRBD1 (6 bases). This CDR3 comprises 14 residues. Germline V gene sequence: CDR1 SGHRS, CDR2 YFSETQ. V lost 4 bases and J 1 base, leaving 9 bases between the germline ends. The CDR3 sequence: CASSVRGSYNEQFF. DNA for the CDR3: TGCGCCAGCAGCGTTAGGGGGTCCTACAATGAGCAGTTCTTC.

The chain is built from TRBV11-2 and TRBJ1-5, with unresolved D. The CDR3 has 15 residues. Per the germline V gene, CDR1 is SGHAT and CDR2 is FQNNGV. V was pared by 5 bases and J by 3 bases, with 14 bases between. CDR3 DNA sequence: TGTGCCAGCAGCCGCGGGCCCTACGACAATCAGCCCCAGCATTTT. Protein sequence: CASSRGPYDNQPQHF.

The chain is built from TRBV5-1 and TRBJ2-7; 8 bases are shared with TRBD1. The CDR3 has 15 amino acids. Trimming removed 3 bases from V and 2 bases from J; junction bases left unmatched: 7. Per germline, CDR1 SGHRS and CDR2 YFSETQ. The CDR3 spells CASSSDRGGTYEQYF. CDR3 DNA: TGCGCCAGCAGCTCAGACAGGGGCGGTACCTACGAGCAGTACTTC.

Here the CDR3 reads CASSLGPGTGAYEQYF. CDR3 nucleotide sequence: TGTGCCAGCAGTTTAGGGCCCGGGACAGGGGCCTACGAGCAGTACTTC. V and J are TRBV27 and TRBJ2-7, with 10 positions matching TRBD1. The J segment lost 2 bases and the V segment lost 2 bases, leaving 6 bases of the junction unmatched. This CDR3 region has 16 residues. The V gene's germline CDR1 is MNHEY and CDR2 SMNVEV (reference sequence).

This clone was detected a few times. The J gene is TRBJ2-7, the V gene TRBV9; D unresolved. The CDR3 runs 14 residues. Germline CDR1 reads SGDLS; CDR2 reads YYNGEE. The V end was cut by 5 bases, the J end by 3 bases, with 15 bases between. CDR3 loop: CASSLRADNYEQYF. The DNA for the CDR3 is TGTGCCAGCAGTCTAAGGGCAGACAACTACGAGCAGTACTTC.

V usage is TRBV6-5 and J usage is TRBJ1-2, with a weak D call TRBD1 (6 bases). From germline, CDR1 is MNHEY and CDR2 SVGAGI. The CDR3 is 14 amino acids. The ends were cut back, 2 bases at V and 3 bases at J, with 10 bases in the middle. CDR3 in DNA: TGTGCCAGCAGTTACGGAGCAGGGGACTATGGCTACACCTTC. It codes for CASSYGAGDYGYTF.

This chain connects TRBV27 to TRBJ2-1; TRBD2 matches at 8 bases. CDR1 MNHEY and CDR2 SMNVEV come from the germline V gene (reference sequence). The V segment lost 2 bases and the J segment 3 bases; nucleotides outside the gene matches: 0. This CDR3 spans 14 amino acids. CDR3 loop: CASSLAGGYNEQFF. In nucleotides, the CDR3 is TGTGCCAGCAGTTTAGCGGGAGGCTACAATGAGCAGTTCTTC.

The gene calls are TRBV10-3 and TRBJ2-7; D gene unclear. Germline CDR1 reads ENHRY; CDR2 reads SYGVKD. Trimming cost V 6 bases and J 0 bases, with 6 bases left between them. This CDR3 contains 12 residues. The CDR3 coding sequence is TGTGCCATCAGCCGAAACTCCTACGAGCAGTACTTC. As protein: CAISRNSYEQYF.